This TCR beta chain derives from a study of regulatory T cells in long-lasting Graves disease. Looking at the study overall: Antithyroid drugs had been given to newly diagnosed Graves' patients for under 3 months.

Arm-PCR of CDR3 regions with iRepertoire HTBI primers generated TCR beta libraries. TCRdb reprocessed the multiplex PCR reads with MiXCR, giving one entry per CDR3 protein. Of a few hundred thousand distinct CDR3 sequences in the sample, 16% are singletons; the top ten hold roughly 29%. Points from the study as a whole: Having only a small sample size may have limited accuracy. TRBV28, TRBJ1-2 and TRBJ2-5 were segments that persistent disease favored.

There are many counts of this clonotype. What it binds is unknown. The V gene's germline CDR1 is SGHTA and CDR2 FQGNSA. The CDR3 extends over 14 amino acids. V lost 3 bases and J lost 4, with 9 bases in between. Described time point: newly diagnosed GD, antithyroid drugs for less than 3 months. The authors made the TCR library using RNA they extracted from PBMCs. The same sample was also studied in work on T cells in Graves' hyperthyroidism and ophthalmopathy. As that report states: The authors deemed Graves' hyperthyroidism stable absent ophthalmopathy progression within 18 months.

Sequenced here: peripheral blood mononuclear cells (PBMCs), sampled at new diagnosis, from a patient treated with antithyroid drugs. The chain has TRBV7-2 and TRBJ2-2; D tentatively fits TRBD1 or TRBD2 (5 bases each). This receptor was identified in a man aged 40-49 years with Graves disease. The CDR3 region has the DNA TGTGCCAGCAGCTTGGGGGTTCTCACCGGGGAGCTGTTTTTT. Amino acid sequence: CASSLGVLTGELFF.